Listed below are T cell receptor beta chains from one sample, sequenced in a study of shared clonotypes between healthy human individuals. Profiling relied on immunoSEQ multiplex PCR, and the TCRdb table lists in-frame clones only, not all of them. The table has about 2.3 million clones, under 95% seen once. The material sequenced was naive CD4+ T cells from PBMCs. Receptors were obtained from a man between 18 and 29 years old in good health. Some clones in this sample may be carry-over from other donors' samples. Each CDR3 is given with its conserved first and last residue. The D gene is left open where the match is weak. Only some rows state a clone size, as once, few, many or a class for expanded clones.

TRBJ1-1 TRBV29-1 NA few TGCAGCGCCGGGACGGTGAACACTGAAGCTTTCTTT CSAGTVNTEAFF
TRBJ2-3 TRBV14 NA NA TGTGCCAGCAGCCGTCCTTACACAGATACGCAGTATTTT CASSRPYTDTQYF
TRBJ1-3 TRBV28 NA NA TGTGCCAGCAGTTTTTCGGGACCGCTAAGGGGAAACACCATATATTTT CASSFSGPLRGNTIYF
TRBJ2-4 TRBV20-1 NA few TGCAGCGCGGGCGACCCCATTCAGTACTTC CSAGDPIQYF
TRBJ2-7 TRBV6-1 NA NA TGTGCCAGCAGTGTCTGGCCGACCGGCGAGCAGTACTTC CASSVWPTGEQYF
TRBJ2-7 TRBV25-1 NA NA TGTGCCATCCTAGGGGGGTCTCCCTCCCTTACGAAGCAGTACTTC CAILGGSPSLTKQYF
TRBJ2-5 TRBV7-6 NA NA TGTGCCAGCAGCTATGGGGGGGAGACCCAGTACTTC CASSYGGETQYF
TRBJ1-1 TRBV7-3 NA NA TGTGCCAGCAGCTTATTTCTGGAGCCCTACACTGAAGCTTTCTTT CASSLFLEPYTEAFF
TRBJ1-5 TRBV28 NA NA TGTGCCAGCAGTCCAACTTTACGGGCCGCCGTTAATCAGCCCCAGCATTTT CASSPTLRAAVNQPQHF
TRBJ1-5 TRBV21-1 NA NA TGTGCCAGCACGGCTAAGACGTCGTGGCAGGGGGAGGTTAGCAATCAGCCCCAGCATTTT CASTAKTSWQGEVSNQPQHF
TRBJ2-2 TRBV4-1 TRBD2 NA TGCGCCAGCAGCCGCCTAGCGGGAGGCACCGGGGAGCTGTTTTTT CASSRLAGGTGELFF
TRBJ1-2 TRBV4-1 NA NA TGCGCCAGCAGCCAAGGGCGCGGCTACACCTTC CASSQGRGYTF
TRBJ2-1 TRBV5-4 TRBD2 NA TGTGCCAGCAGACCGTTCGGGAGCGGGAGCGATGAGCAGTTCTTC CASRPFGSGSDEQFF
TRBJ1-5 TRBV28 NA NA TGTGCCAGCAGCACCCGGGGGGGCAGTCAGCCCCAGCATTTT CASSTRGGSQPQHF
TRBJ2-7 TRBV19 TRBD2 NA TGTGCCAGTAGCGGAACTAGCGGGAGTATTGACGAGCAGTACTTC CASSGTSGSIDEQYF
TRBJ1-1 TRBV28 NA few TGTGCCAGCAGTTTGGCTAACAGGGCCACTGAAGCTTTCTTT CASSLANRATEAFF